This paragraph covers one T cell receptor beta chain sequence. The antigen is unknown. These data are taken from a study of T cell responses to AZD1222 COVID-19 vaccine. Whole-study results and caveats: Nearly half of spike-specific TCRs reportedly go after variant regions that carry no mutations. Donors skewed white British and female; clonal diversity was possibly underestimated. Seropositive status at baseline applied to only six AZD1222 recipients. At 160-218 and 743-854, vaccine-associated CD4 TCRs were dominant, and they spanned spike.

This table comes from immunoSEQ multiplex PCR, and its TCRdb copy is limited to in-frame clones, with some not included. This table holds under 100,000 clones, more than 70% found once. Germline lookup yields CDR1 MGHDK and CDR2 SYGVNS. The CDR3 extends over 11 amino acids. With 4 bases removed from V and 4 bases from J, the gap between germline ends came to 5 bases. The sequenced sample was peripheral blood, obtained on day 0 of AZD1222 vaccination. This TCR was recovered from an adult in good health. The chain recombines TRBV25-1 with TRBJ2-7; D is uncertain. The CDR3 DNA follows: TGTGCCAGCAGTGGAGGATACGAGCAGTACTTC. It specifies CASSGGYEQYF.